This TCR beta chain was sequenced in a study of blood T cell repertoires in COVID-19. At the level of the study: The United States, Italy and Spain were the sources of the acute and convalescent COVID-19 samples. Sample material is recorded as cDNA or gDNA derived from T cells, B-cell-depleted T cells, or PBMCs.

Per the study methods: Amplification of reference gene primers was used by the study to estimate nucleated cell counts. Clones were sequenced by immunoSEQ multiplex PCR, and TCRdb holds only the in-frame ones, with some missing. The D gene and trimming were derived from the DNA, and the V and J assignments and clone size from that table. The table lists roughly 210,000 clones, 88% of them singletons, with around 1.6% in the top ten. The CDR3 runs 17 residues. V dropped 2 bases and J dropped 3; count of bases not matched to a gene: 12. Germline V CDR1 and CDR2: GTSNPN, SVGIG (reference sequence). J is TRBJ1-3 and V is TRBV30, with 8 bases fitting TRBD1. Material: peripheral blood. The clonotype was recovered from a man aged 65-85 years with acute or convalescent COVID-19. The CDR3 DNA follows: TGTGCCTGGAGTATCCGCCGACAGGGGCTTTTTGGAAACACCATATATTTT. Translating gives CAWSIRRQGLFGNTIYF.